One and the same sample provided the 2 T cell receptor beta chains below, sequenced in a study of identical twins. TCRdb recomputed calls from the 5' RACE reads with MiXCR, one row per CDR3 protein. The sample consists of about 220,000 distinct CDR3 sequences, about 7.5% of them appearing once. These data were also reused for a study on yellow fever vaccine responses in identical twins.

The sequenced sample consisted of memory (CD45RO+) T cells sorted from blood. The receptor set was obtained from a woman between 18 and 29 years old in good health.

This clonotype came up many times. The gene calls are TRBV6-2 or TRBV6-3 and TRBJ2-7; D uncertain. The germline V gene encodes CDR1 MNHEY and CDR2 SVGEGT. The CDR3 sequence is 11 residues long. V dropped 6 bases and J dropped 12 bases, with 15 bases sitting between them. For the CDR3, the DNA is TGTGCCAGCAGATCGTCCGTCTCATGGTACTTC. It translates to CASRSSVSWYF.

This clonotype has ten or more counts. CDR3 amino acids: CASSPRSTEAFF. The CDR3 DNA is TGTGCCAGCAGCCCGAGGAGCACTGAAGCTTTCTTT. V usage is TRBV12-3 or TRBV12-4 and J usage is TRBJ1-1; D gene uncertain. The CDR3 consists of 12 residues. Deletions cut 6 bases from V and 4 bases from J, with 9 bases between.